A selection of T cell receptor beta chains follows, all from one sample in a study of cytomegalovirus exposure and HLA in healthy donors. The table came from immunoSEQ multiplex PCR; TCRdb's copy has only in-frame clones and leaves some out. The sample consists of about 140,000 clones, 70% to 80% of them appearing once. The source material was PBMCs. These receptors were taken from a female donor in good health and CMV-seronegative. The CDR3 runs from the conserved cysteine through the conserved F or W. The D gene is left open where the match is weak. Size is stated for part of the rows, as once, few or many counts, or as a class when the clone is expanded.

TRBD1,TRBV19,TRBJ1-2,.,CASSTSQGSGYTF,TGTGCCAGTAGTACATCACAGGGGTCTGGCTACACCTTC
.,TRBV15,TRBJ1-5,.,CATSRGQPRQPQHF,TGTGCCACCAGCAGAGGACAGCCTCGCCAGCCCCAGCATTTT
.,TRBV5-5,TRBJ1-1,few,CASSLPGGTEAFF,TGTGCCAGCAGCTTACCAGGTGGCACTGAAGCTTTCTTT
.,TRBV28,TRBJ1-5,.,CASSSSRRYSNQPQHF,TGTGCCAGCAGTTCCTCCCGCAGATATAGCAATCAGCCCCAGCATTTT
TRBD1,TRBV7-6,TRBJ1-3,.,CASSDQGAFGNTIYF,TGTGCCAGCAGCGACCAGGGGGCTTTTGGAAACACCATATATTTT
.,TRBV7-9,TRBJ1-2,.,CASSRIQVNYGYTF,TGTGCCAGCAGCCGTATACAGGTTAACTATGGCTACACCTTC
TRBD1,TRBV29-1,TRBJ2-7,.,CSVDPRGMGYEQYF,TGCAGCGTTGATCCCAGGGGGATGGGGTACGAGCAGTACTTC
.,TRBV7-8,TRBJ1-5,.,CASSSFAGGGQPQHF,TGTGCCAGCAGCTCCTTTGCTGGGGGAGGACAGCCCCAGCATTTT
.,TRBV7-6,TRBJ1-5,few,CASSQAGNQPQHF,TGTGCCAGCAGCCAAGCGGGTAATCAGCCCCAGCATTTT
.,TRBV9,TRBJ2-5,once,CASSSRGQQETQYF,TGTGCCAGCAGCTCCAGAGGACAGCAAGAGACCCAGTACTTC
TRBD1,TRBV5-1,TRBJ2-7,many,CASSYEERQGAYF,TGCGCCAGCAGCTACGAGGAAAGACAGGGAGCGTACTTC
.,TRBV20-1,TRBJ2-3,.,CSGEIEDTQYF,TGCAGTGGAGAGATAGAAGATACGCAGTATTTT
TRBD1,TRBV7-2,TRBJ2-5,.,CASSTNTGGQETQYF,TGTGCCAGCAGCACAAACACAGGGGGCCAAGAGACCCAGTACTTC
.,TRBV5-4,TRBJ2-2,.,CASSLGGKMSNTGELFF,TGTGCCAGCAGCTTGGGCGGGAAAATGTCGAACACCGGGGAGCTGTTTTTT
.,TRBV2,TRBJ2-7,.,CASLGGPVTNYEQYF,TGTGCCAGCCTGGGGGGGCCTGTTACGAACTACGAGCAGTACTTC
.,TRBV30,TRBJ2-3,.,CAWKWTKGPTGTQYF,TGTGCCTGGAAATGGACAAAAGGGCCTACGGGTACGCAGTATTTT
.,TRBV29-1,TRBJ1-4,.,CSVYETDSGEKLFF,TGCAGCGTCTATGAGACAGACTCAGGGGAAAAACTGTTTTTT
TRBD2,TRBV7-2,TRBJ2-2,.,CASSSWTSGGTGELFF,TGTGCCAGCAGCTCGTGGACTAGCGGGGGGACCGGGGAGCTGTTTTTT
TRBD1,TRBV4-1,TRBJ2-7,few,CASSKWDSYEQYF,TGCGCCAGCAGCAAGTGGGACAGCTACGAGCAGTACTTC